Included here is one T cell receptor (beta chain) sequence, with context. This record comes from a study of blood T cell repertoires in COVID-19. At the level of the study: Samples came from the United States, Italy and Spain, spanning acute and convalescent COVID-19. T cells, B-cell-depleted T cells, or PBMCs supplied cDNA or gDNA.

Germline values: CDR1 SGHRS, CDR2 YFSETQ. This CDR3 is 16 amino acids long. With 4 bases clipped from V and 7 bases from J, the junction kept 13 bases outside the gene matches. Here immunoSEQ multiplex PCR was the method, and the copy in TCRdb shows in-frame clones only, minus some. Here the sample spans more than 30,000 clones, approximately 87% being singletons. This chain connects TRBV5-1 to TRBJ1-4; 7 bases are shared with TRBD1. Source material: peripheral blood. The TCR sequence derives from a man aged 50-60 years with active or convalescent COVID-19. The CDR3 spells CASSPGLQGVGEKLFF. The CDR3 DNA reads as TGCGCCAGCAGCCCGGGGCTCCAGGGGGTAGGTGAAAAACTGTTTTTT.